Below are 29 T cell receptor beta chains sequenced from a single sample in a study of T-cell memory formation after mild COVID-19. TCRdb fed the 5' RACE reads into MiXCR, producing one record per CDR3 protein. The data show about 150,000 distinct CDR3 sequences, approximately 25% seen once. The source material was PBMCs or a T cell subset sorted from them (not recorded which). These TCRs come from an adult woman who had mild COVID-19 (a few samples of this study predate the infection). Cell type and time point are not known.

This clonotype was detected ten times or more. The chain links TRBV9 to TRBJ2-2, with 8 bases matching TRBD1. Germline V lookup: CDR1 SGDLS, CDR2 YYNGEE. V gave up 0 bases and J gave up 0 bases; unmatched junction bases: 7. This CDR3 comprises 18 residues. The CDR3 is CASSVGFTGGSNTGELFF. The CDR3 DNA reads TGTGCCAGCAGCGTAGGATTCACAGGGGGATCGAACACCGGGGAGCTGTTTTTT.

This clonotype was seen more than once but under ten times. CDR3: CASSVGTSNQPQHF. In DNA, the CDR3 is TGTGCCAGCAGCGTAGGAACAAGCAATCAGCCCCAGCATTTT. The chain has TRBV9 and TRBJ1-5; D is uncertain. The ends were cut back, 0 bases at V and 1 base at J, with 5 bases in the middle. There are 14 residues in the CDR3. CDR1 is SGDLS and CDR2 is YYNGEE in the germline V gene.

This clonotype occurred a few times. V and J are TRBV19 and TRBJ2-3, with D perhaps given as TRBD1 or TRBD2 (5 bases each). The V gene lost 3 bases and the J gene lost 4 bases, with 14 bases spanning the gap. CDR3 length: 15 amino acids. The V gene's germline CDR1 is LNHDA and CDR2 SQIVND (reference sequence). The CDR3 DNA is TGTGCCAGTAGTATGGGCGTGGGACCCGCAGATACGCAGTATTTT. The encoded protein is CASSMGVGPADTQYF.

This clonotype was seen a few times. The chain uses TRBV4-1 and TRBJ1-1; D is ambiguous. The CDR3 is made up of 15 amino acids. V dropped 4 bases and J dropped 1 base, with 13 bases sitting between them. CDR1 is MGHRA, CDR2 YSYEKL, per germline. CDR3 amino acids: CASSPGKGGNTEAFF. In DNA form, the CDR3 reads TGCGCCAGCAGCCCCGGCAAAGGTGGGAACACTGAAGCTTTCTTT.

This clonotype was picked up a small number of times. The V and J genes are TRBV3-1 and TRBJ1-2, with no clear D. This CDR3 has 14 amino acids. Trimming took off 1 base at V and 10 bases at J, with 16 bases between the two ends. Germline values: CDR1 LGHDT, CDR2 YNNKEL (reference sequence). CDR3 region: CASSQVLTGLYYTF. The CDR3 DNA reads as TGTGCCAGCAGCCAAGTTCTCACCGGCCTCTACTACACCTTC.

The V gene is TRBV7-2, the J gene TRBJ1-1; D is ambiguous. V was pared by 2 bases and J by 5 bases, with 3 bases between. This CDR3 has 11 residues. Per germline, CDR1 SGHTA and CDR2 FQGNSA. CDR3 residues: CASSLLTEAFF. CDR3 sequence (DNA): TGTGCCAGCAGCTTACTAACTGAAGCTTTCTTT.

The chain has TRBV11-3 and TRBJ2-7; 7 positions agree with TRBD2. V trimming: 5 bases; J trimming: 6 bases; junction bases outside the gene matches: 10. The CDR3 contains 14 residues. Germline V gene lookup returns CDR1 SGHNT and CDR2 YENEEA. The chain's CDR3 is CASSPGLGAGEQYF. For the CDR3, the DNA is TGTGCCAGCAGCCCCGGACTAGGAGCAGGCGAGCAGTACTTC.

The chain is built from TRBV12-3 or TRBV12-4 and TRBJ2-3; D not resolved. CDR3 length: 13 residues. The V end was cut by 6 bases, the J end by 6 bases, with 13 bases between. The CDR3 nucleotides are TGTGCCAGCAGCAGTACGGTGGAGGATACGCAGTATTTT. Translation: CASSSTVEDTQYF.

This chain connects TRBV29-1 to TRBJ2-7; TRBD2 matches at 7 bases. The CDR3 spans 14 residues. The V gene end was trimmed by 5 bases and the J gene end by 0 bases; junction bases not matched to a gene: 7. In germline, CDR1 is SQVTM, CDR2 ANQGSEA. The DNA for the CDR3 is TGCAGCGTTCTGGAGCCGGGAGGCTCCTACGAGCAGTACTTC. Protein product: CSVLEPGGSYEQYF.

This clonotype was counted ten times or more. The chain uses TRBV7-9 and TRBJ2-1, with D uncertain. Germline CDR1 is SEHNR and CDR2 is FQNEAQ (reference sequence). This CDR3 is built from 16 residues. Between the trimmed V and J ends, which lost 5 bases and 0 bases, there was a span of 14 bases. The CDR3 DNA sequence: TGTGCCAGCAGCCCCAGCCTAACCCCCTCCTACAATGAGCAGTTCTTC. Protein: CASSPSLTPSYNEQFF.

This clonotype came up a few times. This chain uses TRBV2 with TRBJ1-1; 7 positions agree with TRBD1. V lost 1 base to trimming and J lost 1 base; unmatched junction nucleotides: 3. Germline V CDR1 and CDR2: SNHLY, FYNNEI. The CDR3 sequence is 15 residues long. CDR3 coding DNA: TGTGCCAGCAGTGAAGGTCGGACAGGGAACACTGAAGCTTTCTTT. It codes for CASSEGRTGNTEAFF.

The gene calls are TRBV7-6 and TRBJ2-7; TRBD2 is a possible D gene (5 bases). CDR3 length: 15 residues. CDR1 and CDR2 from the germline V gene are SGHVS and FNYEAQ. The V and J ends lost 1 base and 2 bases respectively, with 12 bases between them. CDR3 amino acids: CASSLEAAPPYEQYF. The CDR3 bases are TGTGCCAGCAGCTTAGAAGCGGCGCCACCCTACGAGCAGTACTTC. The variable domain in full, with the rest retrieved from reference TRBV7-6 and TRBJ2-7, is GAGVSQSPRYKVTKRGQDVALRCDPISGHVSLYWYRQALGQGPEFLTYFNYEAQQDKSGLPNDRFSAERPEGSISTLTIQRTEQRDSAMYRCASSLEAAPPYEQYFGPGTRLTVT.

This rearrangement joins TRBV12-3 or TRBV12-4 to TRBJ1-6; no definite D call. CDR3 length: 15 residues. V lost 5 bases and J 0 bases, leaving 8 bases between the germline ends. CDR3 amino acids: CASSPGRSYNSPLHF. CDR3 bases: TGTGCCAGCAGTCCCGGCCGCTCCTATAATTCACCCCTCCACTTT.

This clonotype came up a few times. V usage is TRBV12-3 or TRBV12-4 and J usage is TRBJ1-4, with 9 bases aligning to TRBD1. The J segment lost 2 bases and the V segment lost 5 bases, leaving 12 bases of the junction unmatched. CDR3 size: 18 residues. CDR3 residues: CASSLRDRADSTNEKLFF. Here the CDR3 DNA reads TGTGCCAGCAGTCTAAGGGACAGGGCGGATTCGACTAATGAAAAACTGTTTTTT.

The rearrangement uses TRBV7-8 and TRBJ1-1, with unresolved D. The CDR3 extends over 13 amino acids. In germline, CDR1 is SGHVS, CDR2 FQNEAQ. V was shortened by 5 bases and J by 3 bases, with 10 bases between the two germline ends. The CDR3 bases are TGTGCCAGCAGCGAAGGGAGATACACTGAAGCTTTCTTT. It encodes CASSEGRYTEAFF.

This clonotype has more than one count but fewer than ten. V is TRBV5-6 and J is TRBJ1-5, with TRBD1 matching 11 bases. J lost 7 bases, V lost 0 bases, and 3 bases had no gene match. The CDR3 sequence is 15 residues long. CDR1 and CDR2 (germline): SGHDT, YYEEEE. CDR3 bases: TGTGCCAGCAGCTTGGGTGGGACAGGGGGGCAGCCCCAGCATTTT. The encoded protein is CASSLGGTGGQPQHF.

This clonotype turned up a few times. This chain uses TRBV24-1 with TRBJ1-1; D remains unclear. The CDR3 has 14 residues. The V and J ends lost 4 bases and 10 bases respectively, with 18 bases between them. Looked up from germline, CDR1 is KGHDR and CDR2 is SFDVKD. This chain's CDR3 is CATSDSPGGQGAFF. CDR3 sequence (DNA): TGTGCCACCAGTGACTCCCCGGGAGGCCAAGGAGCTTTCTTT.

This clonotype was seen a handful of times. The J gene is TRBJ2-3, the V gene TRBV9; 10 positions match TRBD2. From germline, CDR1 is SGDLS and CDR2 YYNGEE. This CDR3 is built from 15 residues. Losses at the gene ends were 2 bases for V and 2 bases for J; bases not matched to a gene: 2. CDR3 nucleotides: TGTGCCAGCAGCGTCAGCGGGAGGGCCACAGATACGCAGTATTTT. Amino acid sequence: CASSVSGRATDTQYF. Full variable domain (rest looked up from reference TRBV9 and TRBJ2-3): DSGVTQTPKHLITATGQRVTLRCSPRSGDLSVYWYQQSLDQGLQFLIQYYNGEERAKGNILERFSAQQFPDLHSELNLSSLELGDSALYFCASSVSGRATDTQYFGPGTRLTVL.

This clonotype has a handful of counts. The chain combines TRBV11-2 with TRBJ1-4; D may be TRBD1 (6 bases). Trimming pared 0 bases from V and 2 bases from J, leaving 10 bases between. Per the germline V gene, CDR1 is SGHAT and CDR2 is FQNNGV. The CDR3 is 16 amino acids. The DNA for the CDR3 is TGTGCCAGCAGCTTAGACCCCACAGGGACTAATGAAAAACTGTTTTTT. Protein product: CASSLDPTGTNEKLFF. The entire variable domain, with the rest obtained from reference TRBV11-2 and TRBJ1-4, is as follows: EAGVAQSPRYKIIEKRQSVAFWCNPISGHATLYWYQQILGQGPKLLIQFQNNGVVDDSQLPKDRFSAERLKGVDSTLKIQPAKLEDSAVYLCASSLDPTGTNEKLFFGSGTQLSVL.

V gene TRBV3-1 combines with J gene TRBJ2-7, with TRBD1 as a possible D gene (5 bases). CDR3 length: 14 amino acids. With 0 bases removed from V and 2 bases from J, the gap between germline ends came to 8 bases. CDR1 is LGHDT and CDR2 is YNNKEL in the germline V gene (reference sequence). The CDR3 sequence is CASSQESRAYEQYF. The CDR3 region has the DNA TGTGCCAGCAGCCAAGAATCCAGGGCCTACGAGCAGTACTTC.

In its sample, this clonotype was seen a few times. CDR3 protein: CASSLAGLAGDYEQYF. CDR3 DNA: TGTGCCAGCAGCTTGGCTGGACTAGCGGGAGACTACGAGCAGTACTTC. The J gene is TRBJ2-7, the V gene TRBV5-6; 13 nucleotides align to TRBD2. Per germline, CDR1 SGHDT and CDR2 YYEEEE. The J segment lost 3 bases and the V segment lost 0 bases, leaving 3 bases of the junction unmatched. This CDR3 is 16 amino acids long.

The chain is built from TRBV24-1 and TRBJ1-5, with a tentative D call TRBD1 (5 bases). The CDR3 spans 13 residues. Trimming removed 6 bases at V and 6 bases at J, with 11 bases between. Looked up from germline, CDR1 is KGHDR and CDR2 is SFDVKD. The CDR3 is CATSPGGAQPQHF. In DNA, the CDR3 is TGTGCCACCAGTCCGGGTGGGGCTCAGCCCCAGCATTTT.

In this sample, this clonotype turned up many times. The CDR3 DNA sequence: TGTGCCAGCAGCTCCGGGATCCGCGAGTTGGATACGCAGTATTTT. Amino acids: CASSSGIRELDTQYF. The chain combines TRBV6-5 with TRBJ2-3, with a possible D match to TRBD2 (5 bases). This CDR3 is 15 amino acids long. V lost 6 bases and J 6 bases, leaving 19 bases between the germline ends. From germline, CDR1 is MNHEY and CDR2 SVGAGI.

This clonotype came up a few times. The genes are TRBV11-2 and TRBJ2-1; maybe TRBD1 (6 bases). Trimming shortened V by 6 bases and J by 0 bases, and 15 bases separated the two germline ends. Germline CDR1 SGHAT, CDR2 FQNNGV. The CDR3 is 16 amino acids. The CDR3 DNA reads TGTGCCAGCAGAGGCGGACAGATGCCCTCCTACAATGAGCAGTTCTTC. Its translation: CASRGGQMPSYNEQFF.

V usage is TRBV20-1 and J usage is TRBJ2-2, with a possible D match to TRBD2 (6 bases). The CDR3 is 13 residues long. Germline V gene data show CDR1 as DFQATT and CDR2 as SNEGSKA (reference sequence). CDR3 nucleotides: TGCACTGGGCGGGACGCGAACACCGGGGAGCTGTTTTTT. It is translated as CTGRDANTGELFF.

The rearrangement links TRBV7-6 to TRBJ2-7; the match to TRBD1 covers 11 bases. After removal of 7 bases from V and 3 bases from J, the junction contained 8 bases not matched to a gene. The CDR3 is made up of 15 amino acids. The germline CDR1 and CDR2 sequences are SGHVS and FNYEAQ. CDR3 coding DNA: TGTGCCAGCATCCAGACCGGGACAGGGGGCTACGAGCAGTACTTC. It encodes CASIQTGTGGYEQYF.

This clonotype was detected a few times. The chain recombines TRBV7-3 with TRBJ2-1, with D hard to call. The CDR3 spans 13 residues. Germline CDR1 is SGHTA and CDR2 is FQGTGA. V gave up 2 bases and J gave up 9 bases, with 11 bases separating them. The CDR3 protein is CASSLFEVGEQFF. The CDR3 coding sequence is TGTGCCAGCAGCTTATTCGAGGTGGGTGAGCAGTTCTTC.

The sample holds a few counts of this clonotype. The genes are TRBV20-1 and TRBJ1-2, with D possibly matching TRBD1 (5 bases). In germline, CDR1 is DFQATT, CDR2 SNEGSKA (reference sequence). This CDR3 region has 14 residues. Trimming cost V 0 bases and J 7 bases, with 15 bases left between them. The CDR3 spells CSARDLGSGGGYTF. The CDR3 DNA is TGCAGTGCTAGAGATCTGGGATCGGGGGGTGGCTACACCTTC.

The gene calls are TRBV4-2 and TRBJ2-5; 12 nucleotides match TRBD2. V lost 0 bases and J lost 5; bases outside the gene matches: 10. This CDR3 is 18 amino acids long. Per germline, CDR1 LGHNA and CDR2 YNFKEQ. The CDR3 loop reads CASSQEEALAGGGETQYF. The CDR3 coding sequence is TGTGCCAGCAGCCAAGAGGAGGCACTAGCGGGGGGAGGGGAGACCCAGTACTTC.